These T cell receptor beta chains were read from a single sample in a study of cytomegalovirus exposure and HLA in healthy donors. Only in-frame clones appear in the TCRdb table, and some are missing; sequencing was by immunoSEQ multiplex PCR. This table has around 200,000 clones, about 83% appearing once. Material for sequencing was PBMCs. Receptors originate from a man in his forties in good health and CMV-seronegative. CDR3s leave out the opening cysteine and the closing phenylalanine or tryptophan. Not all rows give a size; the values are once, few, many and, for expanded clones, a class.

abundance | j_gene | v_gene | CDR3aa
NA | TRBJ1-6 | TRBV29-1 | SVAGSNSPLH
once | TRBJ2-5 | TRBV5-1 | ASSKPGLAGGETQY
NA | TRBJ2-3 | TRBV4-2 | ASSQANRVEDTQY
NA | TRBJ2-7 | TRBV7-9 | ASSSYPPRGGHYEQY
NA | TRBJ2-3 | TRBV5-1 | ASSLEAREGPTDTQY
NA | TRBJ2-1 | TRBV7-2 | ASSTSSGLAALEQF
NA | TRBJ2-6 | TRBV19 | ASNLRRESGANVLT
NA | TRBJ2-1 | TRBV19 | ASRTGLADPYNEQF
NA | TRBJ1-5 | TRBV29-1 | SVRQGNNQPQH
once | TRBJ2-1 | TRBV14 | ASSQAGLAFNEQF
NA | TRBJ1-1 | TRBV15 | ATSRVASNTEAF
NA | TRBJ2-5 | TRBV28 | ASRSRAFRGAAVTQY
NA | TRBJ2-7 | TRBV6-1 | ASSLTSGADYEQY
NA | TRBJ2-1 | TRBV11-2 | ASSSGASSGDNEQF
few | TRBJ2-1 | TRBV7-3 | ASSLRYPHRGGYNEQF
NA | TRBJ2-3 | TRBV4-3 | ASSPGLAGLSTDTQY
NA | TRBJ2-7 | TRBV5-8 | ASSPGQGGFYEQY